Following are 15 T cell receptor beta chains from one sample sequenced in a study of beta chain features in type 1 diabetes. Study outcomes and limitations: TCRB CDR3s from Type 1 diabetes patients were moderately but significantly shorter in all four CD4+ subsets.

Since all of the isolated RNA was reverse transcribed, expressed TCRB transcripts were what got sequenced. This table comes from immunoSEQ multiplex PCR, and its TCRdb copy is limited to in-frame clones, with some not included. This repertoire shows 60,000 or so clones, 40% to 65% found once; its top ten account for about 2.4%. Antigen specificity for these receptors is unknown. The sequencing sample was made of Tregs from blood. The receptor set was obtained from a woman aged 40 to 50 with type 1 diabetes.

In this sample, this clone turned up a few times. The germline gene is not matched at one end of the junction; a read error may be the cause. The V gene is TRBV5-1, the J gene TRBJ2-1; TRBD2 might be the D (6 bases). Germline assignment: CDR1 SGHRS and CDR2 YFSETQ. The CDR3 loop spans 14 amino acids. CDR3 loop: CASSLAGNYNEQFF. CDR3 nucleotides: TGCGCCAGCAGTTTGGCGGGGAACTACAATGAGCAGTTCTTC.

CDR3 sequence: CSASGNQPQHF. In DNA form, the CDR3 reads TGCAGTGCATCGGGGAATCAGCCCCAGCATTTT. This chain links TRBV20-1 with TRBJ1-5; D gene unclear. The CDR3 sequence is 11 residues long. V lost 6 bases to trimming and J lost 4 bases, with 7 bases between them. Germline values: CDR1 DFQATT, CDR2 SNEGSKA (reference sequence).

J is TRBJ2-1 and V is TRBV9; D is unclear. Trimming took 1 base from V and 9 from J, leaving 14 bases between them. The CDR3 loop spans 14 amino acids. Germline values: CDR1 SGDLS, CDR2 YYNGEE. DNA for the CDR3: TGTGCCAGCAGCGTAACCACCCCTACCGCTGAGCAGTTCTTC. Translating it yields CASSVTTPTAEQFF.

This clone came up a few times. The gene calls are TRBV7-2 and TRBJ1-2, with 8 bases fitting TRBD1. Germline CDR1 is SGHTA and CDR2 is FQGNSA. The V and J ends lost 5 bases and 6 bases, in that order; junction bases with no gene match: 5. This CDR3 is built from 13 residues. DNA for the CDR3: TGTGCCAGCAGCGAGGACAGGGCGAATGGCTACACCTTC. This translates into CASSEDRANGYTF. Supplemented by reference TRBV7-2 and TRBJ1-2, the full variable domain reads GAGVSQSPSNKVTEKGKDVELRCDPISGHTALYWYRQSLGQGLEFLIYFQGNSAPDKSGLPSDRFSAERTGGSVSTLTIQRTQQEDSAVYLCASSEDRANGYTFGSGTRLTVV.

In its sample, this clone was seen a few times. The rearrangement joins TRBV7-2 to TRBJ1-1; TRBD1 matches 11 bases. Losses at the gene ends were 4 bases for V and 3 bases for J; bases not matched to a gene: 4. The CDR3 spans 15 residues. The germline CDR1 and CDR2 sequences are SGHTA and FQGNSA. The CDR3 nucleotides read TGTGCCAGCAGCTCGGACAGGGGGCTTTACACTGAAGCTTTCTTT. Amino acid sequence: CASSSDRGLYTEAFF.

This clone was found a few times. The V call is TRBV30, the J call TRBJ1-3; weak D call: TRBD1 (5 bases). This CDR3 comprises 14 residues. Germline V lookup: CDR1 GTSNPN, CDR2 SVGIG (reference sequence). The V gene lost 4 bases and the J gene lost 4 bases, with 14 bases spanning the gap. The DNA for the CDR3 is TGTGCCTGGATCCCGGGGGTTCTCGGAAACACCATATATTTT. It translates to CAWIPGVLGNTIYF. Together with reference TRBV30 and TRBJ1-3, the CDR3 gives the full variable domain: SQTIHQWPATLVQPVGSPLSLECTVEGTSNPNLYWYRQAAGRGLQLLFYSVGIGQISSEVPQNLSASRPQDRQFILSSKKLLLSDSGFYLCAWIPGVLGNTIYFGEGSWLTVV.

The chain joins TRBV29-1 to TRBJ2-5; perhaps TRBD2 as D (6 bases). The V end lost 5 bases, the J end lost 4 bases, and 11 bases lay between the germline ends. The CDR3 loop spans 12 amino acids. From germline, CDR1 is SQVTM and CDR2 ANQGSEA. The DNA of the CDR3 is TGCAGCGTTAAGAGGGAGGCAGAGACCCAGTACTTC. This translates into CSVKREAETQYF.

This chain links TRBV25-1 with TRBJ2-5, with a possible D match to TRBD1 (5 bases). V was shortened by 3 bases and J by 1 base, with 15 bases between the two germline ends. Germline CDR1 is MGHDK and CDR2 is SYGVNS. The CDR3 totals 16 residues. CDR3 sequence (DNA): TGTGCCAGCAGTGACCAAATCGTGACAGTCCAAGAGACCCAGTACTTC. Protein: CASSDQIVTVQETQYF.

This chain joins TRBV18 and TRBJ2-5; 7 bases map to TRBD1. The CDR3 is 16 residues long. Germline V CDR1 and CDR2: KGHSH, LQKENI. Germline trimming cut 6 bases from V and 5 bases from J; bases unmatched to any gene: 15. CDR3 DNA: TGTGCCAGCTCCCCCCTCGACAGGGCGCGTCAGGAGACCCAGTACTTC. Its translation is CASSPLDRARQETQYF.

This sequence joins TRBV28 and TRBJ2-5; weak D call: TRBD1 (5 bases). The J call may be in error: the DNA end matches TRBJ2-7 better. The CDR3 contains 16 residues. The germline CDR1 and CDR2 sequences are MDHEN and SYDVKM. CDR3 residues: CASSFRGGGRSYEQYF. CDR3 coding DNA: TGTGCCAGCAGTTTTAGGGGCGGCGGACGCTCCTACGAGCAGTACTTC.

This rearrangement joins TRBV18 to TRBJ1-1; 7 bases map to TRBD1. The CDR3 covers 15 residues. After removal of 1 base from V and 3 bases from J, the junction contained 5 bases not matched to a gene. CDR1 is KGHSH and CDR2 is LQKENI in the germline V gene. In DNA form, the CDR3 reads TGTGCCAGCTCACCACGAGGGGGCAGGGACACTGAAGCTTTCTTT. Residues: CASSPRGGRDTEAFF.

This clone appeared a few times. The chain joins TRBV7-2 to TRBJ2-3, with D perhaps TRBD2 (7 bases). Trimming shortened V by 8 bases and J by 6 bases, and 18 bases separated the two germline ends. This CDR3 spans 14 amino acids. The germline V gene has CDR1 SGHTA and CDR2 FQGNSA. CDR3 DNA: TGTGCCAGCTCAGGGGACTATACCGCGGATACGCAGTATTTT. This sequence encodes CASSGDYTADTQYF.

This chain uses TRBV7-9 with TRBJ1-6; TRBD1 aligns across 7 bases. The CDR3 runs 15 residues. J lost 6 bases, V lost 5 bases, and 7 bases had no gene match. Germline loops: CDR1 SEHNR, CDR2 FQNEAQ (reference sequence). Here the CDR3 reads CASSVRDSFNSPLHF. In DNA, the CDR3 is TGTGCCAGCAGCGTCCGGGACAGCTTTAATTCACCCCTCCACTTT.

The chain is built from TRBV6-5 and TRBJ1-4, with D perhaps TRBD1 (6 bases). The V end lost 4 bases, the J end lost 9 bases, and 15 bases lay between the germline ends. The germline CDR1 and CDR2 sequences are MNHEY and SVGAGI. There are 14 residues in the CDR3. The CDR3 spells CASSLRGGGKKLFF. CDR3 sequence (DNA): TGTGCCAGCAGTTTACGAGGGGGGGGGAAAAAACTGTTTTTT.

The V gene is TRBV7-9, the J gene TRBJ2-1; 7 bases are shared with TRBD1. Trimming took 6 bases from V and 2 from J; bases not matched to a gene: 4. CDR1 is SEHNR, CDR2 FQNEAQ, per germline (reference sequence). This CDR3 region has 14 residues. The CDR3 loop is CASSPGQTYNEQFF. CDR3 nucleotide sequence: TGTGCCAGCAGTCCGGGACAGACCTACAATGAGCAGTTCTTC.